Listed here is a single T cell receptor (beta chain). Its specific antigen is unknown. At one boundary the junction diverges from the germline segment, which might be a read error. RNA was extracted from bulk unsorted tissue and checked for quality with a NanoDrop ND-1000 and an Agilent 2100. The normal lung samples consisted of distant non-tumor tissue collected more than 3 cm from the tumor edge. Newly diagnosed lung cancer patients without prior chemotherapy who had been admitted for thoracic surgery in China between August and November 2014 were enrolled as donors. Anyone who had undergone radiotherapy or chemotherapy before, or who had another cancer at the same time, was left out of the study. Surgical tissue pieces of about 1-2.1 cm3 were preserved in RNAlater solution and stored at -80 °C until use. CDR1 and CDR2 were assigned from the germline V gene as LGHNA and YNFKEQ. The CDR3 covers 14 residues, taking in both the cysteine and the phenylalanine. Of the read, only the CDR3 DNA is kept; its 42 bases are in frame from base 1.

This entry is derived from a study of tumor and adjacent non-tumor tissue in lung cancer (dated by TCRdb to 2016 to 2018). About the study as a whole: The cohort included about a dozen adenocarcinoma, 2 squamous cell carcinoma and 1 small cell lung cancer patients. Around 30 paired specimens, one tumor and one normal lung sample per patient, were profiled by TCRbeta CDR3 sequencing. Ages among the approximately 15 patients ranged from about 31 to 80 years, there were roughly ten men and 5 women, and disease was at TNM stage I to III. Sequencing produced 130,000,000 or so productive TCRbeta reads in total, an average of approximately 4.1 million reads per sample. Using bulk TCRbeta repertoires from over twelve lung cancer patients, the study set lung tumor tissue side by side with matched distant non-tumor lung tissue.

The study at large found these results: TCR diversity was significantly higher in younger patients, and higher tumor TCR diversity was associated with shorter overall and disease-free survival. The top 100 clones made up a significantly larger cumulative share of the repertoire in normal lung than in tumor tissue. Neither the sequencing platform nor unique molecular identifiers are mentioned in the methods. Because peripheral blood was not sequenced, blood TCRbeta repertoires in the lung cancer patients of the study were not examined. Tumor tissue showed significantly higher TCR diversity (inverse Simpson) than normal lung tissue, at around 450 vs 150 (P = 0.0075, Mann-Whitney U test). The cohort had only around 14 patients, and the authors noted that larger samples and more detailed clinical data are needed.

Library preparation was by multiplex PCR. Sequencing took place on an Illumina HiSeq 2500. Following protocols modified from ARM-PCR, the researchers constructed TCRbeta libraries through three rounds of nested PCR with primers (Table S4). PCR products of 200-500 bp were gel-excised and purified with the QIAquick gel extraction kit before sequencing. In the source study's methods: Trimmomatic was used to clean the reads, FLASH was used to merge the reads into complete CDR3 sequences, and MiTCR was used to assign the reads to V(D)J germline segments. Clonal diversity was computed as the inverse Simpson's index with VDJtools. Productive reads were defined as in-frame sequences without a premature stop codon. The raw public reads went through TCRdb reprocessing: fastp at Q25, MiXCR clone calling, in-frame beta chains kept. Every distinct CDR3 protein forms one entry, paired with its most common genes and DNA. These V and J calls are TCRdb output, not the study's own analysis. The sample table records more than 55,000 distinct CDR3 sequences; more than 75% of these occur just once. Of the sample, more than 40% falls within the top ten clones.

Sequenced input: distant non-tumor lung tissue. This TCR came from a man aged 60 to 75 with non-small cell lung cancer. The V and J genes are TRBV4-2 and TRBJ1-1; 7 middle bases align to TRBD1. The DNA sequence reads TGTGACAGCAGCCAAGACAAGGGACAGTCTGAAGCTTTCTTT. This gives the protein CDSSQDKGQSEAFF.